A single sample gave rise to the 26 T cell receptor beta chains below, sequenced in a study of blood T cell repertoires in COVID-19. Here immunoSEQ multiplex PCR was the method, and the copy in TCRdb shows in-frame clones only, minus some. There are fewer than 400,000 clones in the sample; approximately 87% occur only once, and roughly 10% lies in the top ten. Sequencing was done on a sample of PBMCs or T cells enriched from blood (not recorded which). The source of these receptors is a woman aged 50 to 60 who had recovered from COVID-19.

The chain employs TRBV28 and TRBJ1-4; 7 bases map to TRBD1. The CDR3 totals 19 residues. Trimming took 4 bases from V and 8 from J; bases not matched to a gene: 22. Germline V gene lookup returns CDR1 MDHEN and CDR2 SYDVKM. CDR3 amino acids: CASSSLPRIRGGLSEKLFF. The CDR3 DNA reads TGTGCCAGCAGTTCTCTCCCCCGAATCAGAGGGGGCCTGAGCGAAAAACTGTTTTTT. The whole variable domain, remainder taken from reference TRBV28 and TRBJ1-4, is DVKVTQSSRYLVKRTGEKVFLECVQDMDHENMFWYRQDPGLGLRLIYFSYDVKMKEKGDIPEGYSVSREKKERFSLILESASTNQTSMYLCASSSLPRIRGGLSEKLFFGSGTQLSVL.

The chain couples TRBV6-5 to TRBJ2-7; TRBD1 is a possible D gene (6 bases). Germline V gene lookup returns CDR1 MNHEY and CDR2 SVGAGI. This CDR3 spans 13 amino acids. Trimming cost V 6 bases and J 4 bases, with 13 bases left between them. This chain's CDR3 is CASRLTGNYEQYF. CDR3 sequence (DNA): TGTGCCAGCAGACTCACAGGGAATTACGAGCAGTACTTC.

The rearrangement joins TRBV20-1 to TRBJ1-5, with D possibly TRBD1 on 6 matching bases. Trimming removed 6 bases from V and 5 bases from J, with 8 bases in between. CDR3 size: 11 residues. From germline, CDR1 is DFQATT and CDR2 SNEGSKA (reference sequence). In nucleotides, the CDR3 is TGCAGTGCGGCAGGGGATCAGCCCCAGCATTTT. Its translation: CSAAGDQPQHF.

The count of this clone is one. V gene TRBV6-1 combines with J gene TRBJ1-4; possibly TRBD1 for D (5 bases). This CDR3 is built from 14 residues. The germline V gene encodes CDR1 MNHNS and CDR2 SASEGT. Trimming cost V 2 bases and J 8 bases, with 12 bases left between them. CDR3 DNA sequence: TGTGCCAGCAGTGAATCGTCAGGGAGGGAAAAACTGTTTTTT. Translation gives CASSESSGREKLFF.

The chain is built from TRBV2 and TRBJ2-1; D is uncertain. V lost 3 bases and J 4 bases, leaving 7 bases between the germline ends. This CDR3 spans 13 amino acids. Germline-derived CDR1 and CDR2 are SNHLY and FYNNEI. The CDR3 is CASSDSLYNEQFF. In nucleotides, the CDR3 is TGTGCCAGCAGTGATTCACTGTACAATGAGCAGTTCTTC.

The chain has TRBV7-9 and TRBJ1-2; TRBD1 aligns across 8 bases. CDR1 SEHNR and CDR2 FQNEAQ come from the germline V gene (reference sequence). The CDR3 consists of 15 residues. V shed 2 bases, J shed 5 bases, and the junction held 7 bases outside the gene matches. The DNA of the CDR3 is TGTGCCAGCAGCTTAACAGGACAGGGCTTTTATGGCTACACCTTC. Translating gives CASSLTGQGFYGYTF.

This CDR3 is CASSLGLAGLTNTGELFF. CDR3 DNA: TGTGCCAGCAGCCTGGGACTAGCGGGGCTGACGAACACCGGGGAGCTGTTTTTT. The genes are TRBV5-6 and TRBJ2-2; 13 nucleotides align to TRBD2. Germline V gene data show CDR1 as SGHDT and CDR2 as YYEEEE. The ends lost 4 bases at V and 0 bases at J; junction bases unmatched: 6. The CDR3 runs to 18 residues. Full variable domain (remainder filled in from reference TRBV5-6 and TRBJ2-2): DAGVTQSPTHLIKTRGQQVTLRCSPKSGHDTVSWYQQALGQGPQFIFQYYEEEERQRGNFPDRFSGHQFPNYSSELNVNALLLGDSALYLCASSLGLAGLTNTGELFFGEGSRLTVL.

This clone is a singleton in its sample. The V call is TRBV2, the J call TRBJ2-6, with TRBD1 as a possible D gene (6 bases). The CDR3 is 14 amino acids. Trimming took 6 bases from V and 4 from J, leaving 10 bases between them. CDR1 is SNHLY, CDR2 FYNNEI, per germline. The CDR3 region has the DNA TGTGCCAGCAGCGGACAGATGGGGGCCAACGTCCTGACTTTC. As protein: CASSGQMGANVLTF.

The chain employs TRBV9 and TRBJ1-6; the D gene is possibly TRBD1 (5 bases). CDR1 is SGDLS, CDR2 YYNGEE, per germline. The CDR3 length is 14 residues. V lost 0 bases to trimming and J lost 5 bases, with 6 bases between them. The CDR3 spells CASSVAGNNSPLHF. Here the CDR3 DNA reads TGTGCCAGCAGCGTAGCAGGGAATAATTCACCCCTCCACTTT.

The J gene is TRBJ1-2, the V gene TRBV9; no definite D call. The V gene's germline CDR1 is SGDLS and CDR2 YYNGEE. The CDR3 consists of 13 residues. V was pared by 1 base and J by 2 bases, with 6 bases between. The CDR3 bases are TGTGCCAGCAGCGTAAGGGAGAACTATGGCTACACCTTC. Protein sequence: CASSVRENYGYTF.

This rearrangement joins TRBV6-5 to TRBJ2-3; no clear D gene. Germline V gene sequence: CDR1 MNHEY, CDR2 SVGAGI. The length of the CDR3 is 14 residues. V was cut by 2 bases and J by 6 bases, with 12 bases left in between. CDR3 DNA: TGTGCCAGCAGTTACCGGCACAACGGGGATACGCAGTATTTT. Translating gives CASSYRHNGDTQYF.

This chain connects TRBV19 to TRBJ1-1; 7 bases align to TRBD1. Trimming cost V 2 bases and J 4 bases; bases outside gene matches: 7. From germline, CDR1 is LNHDA and CDR2 SQIVND (reference sequence). The CDR3 has 15 residues. For the CDR3, the DNA is TGTGCCAGTAGTATAAGCGCAGGGGGGAGCACTGAAGCTTTCTTT. It yields the protein CASSISAGGSTEAFF.

The chain couples TRBV10-3 to TRBJ1-2; 8 bases align to TRBD1. This CDR3 has 14 residues. V shed 5 bases, J shed 4 bases, and the junction held 6 bases outside the gene matches. Germline CDR1 and CDR2: ENHRY and SYGVKD. The CDR3 DNA reads TGTGCCATCAGTTCAGGGGGCCGCATCTATGGCTACACCTTC. It translates to CAISSGGRIYGYTF.

This chain joins TRBV18 and TRBJ1-3; D is uncertain. This CDR3 is built from 17 residues. Trimming stripped 2 bases from V and 0 bases from J, with 14 bases between. Germline V lookup: CDR1 KGHSH, CDR2 LQKENI. CDR3 residues: CASSPIADRGSGNTIYF. The CDR3 DNA sequence: TGTGCCAGCTCACCAATCGCAGACCGCGGCTCTGGAAACACCATATATTTT.

The chain couples TRBV5-4 to TRBJ2-7; 9 nucleotides align to TRBD1. The ends lost 5 bases at V and 6 bases at J; junction bases unmatched: 9. The CDR3 has 14 amino acids. Germline V gene sequence: CDR1 SGHNT, CDR2 YYREEE (reference sequence). The CDR3 reads CASSTGTGYSEQYF. The CDR3 bases are TGTGCCAGCAGTACCGGGACAGGGTACTCCGAGCAGTACTTC.

This chain joins TRBV6-5 and TRBJ2-7; possible D gene TRBD1, 6 bases. The CDR3 has 15 amino acids. V lost 5 bases and J lost 0, with 14 bases in between. CDR1 is MNHEY and CDR2 is SVGAGI in the germline V gene. The CDR3 region has the DNA TGTGCCAGCAGTCTGGACAGCCCGAGCTCCTACGAGCAGTACTTC. Its protein product is CASSLDSPSSYEQYF.

In its sample, this clone was seen once. The V call is TRBV27, the J call TRBJ2-1, with 13 positions matching TRBD2. The CDR3 is 18 amino acids. With 5 bases clipped from V and 10 bases from J, the junction kept 17 bases outside the gene matches. Germline V gives CDR1 MNHEY, CDR2 SMNVEV (reference sequence). CDR3 in amino acids: CASSLGLAGAKPILEQFF. The CDR3 coding sequence is TGTGCCAGCAGTCTAGGACTAGCGGGGGCCAAACCAATTCTAGAGCAGTTCTTC.

The rearrangement links TRBV11-1 to TRBJ1-1, with a tentative D call TRBD1 (5 bases). V shed 5 bases and J shed 10 bases, with 14 bases lying between them. CDR3 size: 12 residues. Germline CDR1 reads SGHAT; CDR2 reads FQDESV (reference sequence). The CDR3 sequence is CASSQDTTRAFF. CDR3 coding DNA: TGTGCCAGCAGCCAGGACACCACGAGAGCTTTCTTT.

This clone was seen just once. Other DNA sequences of this sample code for an identical CDR3. The rearrangement joins TRBV19 to TRBJ2-7; D call uncertain. This CDR3 spans 11 amino acids. The germline gives CDR1 LNHDA, CDR2 SQIVND (reference sequence). V shed 4 bases and J shed 4 bases, with 5 bases lying between them. Here the CDR3 reads CASSTGYEQYF. The CDR3 DNA sequence: TGTGCCAGTAGTACAGGTTACGAGCAGTACTTC.

V and J are TRBV28 and TRBJ1-6; a weak D match, TRBD1 (6 bases). Germline V gene data show CDR1 as MDHEN and CDR2 as SYDVKM. The CDR3 loop spans 15 amino acids. CDR3 bases: TGTCTGTCTAGGCAGGGGAGCTCCTATAATTCACCCCTCCACTTT. It specifies CLSRQGSSYNSPLHF.

V gene TRBV28 combines with J gene TRBJ1-1; D might be TRBD1 (6 bases). CDR3 length: 13 residues. CDR1 and CDR2 from the germline V gene are MDHEN and SYDVKM. Trimming took 1 base from V and 4 from J, leaving 7 bases between them. CDR3 residues: CASSLSGATEAFF. The CDR3 DNA sequence: TGTGCCAGCAGTTTATCAGGGGCCACTGAAGCTTTCTTT. Variable domain in full (rest from reference TRBV28 and TRBJ1-1): DVKVTQSSRYLVKRTGEKVFLECVQDMDHENMFWYRQDPGLGLRLIYFSYDVKMKEKGDIPEGYSVSREKKERFSLILESASTNQTSMYLCASSLSGATEAFFGQGTRLTVV.

This chain links TRBV4-3 with TRBJ2-2; TRBD2 might be the D (5 bases). CDR3 length equals 14 residues. The V gene lost 3 bases and the J gene lost 8 bases, with 13 bases spanning the gap. Germline CDR1 and CDR2: LGHNA and YSLEER. DNA for the CDR3: TGCGCCAGCAGCCAGGACTCCTTTGCGGGGGAGCTGTTTTTT. This gives the protein CASSQDSFAGELFF.

The V gene is TRBV30, the J gene TRBJ2-2; possible D gene TRBD2, 5 bases. Trimming left V 1 base short and J 2 bases short, with 8 bases between. The CDR3 spans 14 residues. CDR1 GTSNPN and CDR2 SVGIG come from the germline V gene (reference sequence). CDR3 DNA: TGTGCCTGGAGTGGAGCGGCAAACACCGGGGAGCTGTTTTTT. Amino acid sequence: CAWSGAANTGELFF.

The chain carries TRBV29-1 and TRBJ2-7, with a tentative D call TRBD1 (5 bases). V dropped 4 bases and J dropped 6 bases, with 16 bases sitting between them. The CDR3 loop spans 13 amino acids. Germline V gene data show CDR1 as SQVTM and CDR2 as ANQGSEA. CDR3 sequence: CSVVGLGRGEQYF. The CDR3, as DNA: TGCAGCGTTGTTGGTCTGGGAAGGGGCGAGCAGTACTTC.

The rearrangement joins TRBV5-1 to TRBJ2-7; the D gene is possibly TRBD1 (6 bases). V was cut by 3 bases and J by 2 bases, with 18 bases left in between. The CDR3 has 16 residues. The germline V gene has CDR1 SGHRS and CDR2 YFSETQ. CDR3: CASSSTGTLGTYEQYF. The CDR3 region has the DNA TGCGCCAGCAGCTCAACAGGGACCTTGGGGACCTACGAGCAGTACTTC.

This clone was seen once. The chain uses TRBV18 and TRBJ2-3; TRBD1 aligns across 7 bases. V shed 3 bases, J shed 4 bases, and the junction held 7 bases outside the gene matches. The V gene's germline CDR1 is KGHSH and CDR2 LQKENI. The CDR3 runs 15 residues. The chain's CDR3 is CASSPQTGSADTQYF. DNA of the CDR3: TGTGCCAGCTCACCCCAGACAGGGTCTGCAGATACGCAGTATTTT.